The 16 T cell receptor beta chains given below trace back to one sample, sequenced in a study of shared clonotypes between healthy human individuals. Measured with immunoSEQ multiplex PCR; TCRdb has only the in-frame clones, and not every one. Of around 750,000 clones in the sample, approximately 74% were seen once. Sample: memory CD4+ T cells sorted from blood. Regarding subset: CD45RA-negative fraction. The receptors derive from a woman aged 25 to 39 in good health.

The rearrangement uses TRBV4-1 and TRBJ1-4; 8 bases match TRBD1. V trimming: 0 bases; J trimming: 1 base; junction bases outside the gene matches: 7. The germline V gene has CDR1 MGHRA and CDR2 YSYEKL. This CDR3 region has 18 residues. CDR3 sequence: CASSQDLQGAGTNEKLFF. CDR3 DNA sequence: TGCGCCAGCAGCCAAGATTTGCAGGGGGCAGGAACTAATGAAAAACTGTTTTTT.

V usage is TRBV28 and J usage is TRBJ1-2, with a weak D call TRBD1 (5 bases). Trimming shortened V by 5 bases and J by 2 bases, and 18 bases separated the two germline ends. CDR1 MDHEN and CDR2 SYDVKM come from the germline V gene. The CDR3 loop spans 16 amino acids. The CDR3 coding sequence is TGTGCCAGCAGTCCCTGGGGTTCAGGGATCAACTATGGCTACACCTTC. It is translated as CASSPWGSGINYGYTF.

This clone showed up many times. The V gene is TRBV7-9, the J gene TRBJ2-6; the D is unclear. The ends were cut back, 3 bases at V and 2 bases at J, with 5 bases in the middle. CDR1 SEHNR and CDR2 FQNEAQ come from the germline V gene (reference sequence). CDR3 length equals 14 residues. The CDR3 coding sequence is TGTGCCAGCAGCTTCCCCCCTGGGGCCAACGTCCTGACTTTC. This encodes CASSFPPGANVLTF. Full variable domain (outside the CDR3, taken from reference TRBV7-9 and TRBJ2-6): DTGVSQNPRHKITKRGQNVTFRCDPISEHNRLYWYRQTLGQGPEFLTYFQNEAQLEKSRLLSDRFSAERPKGSFSTLEIQRTEQGDSAMYLCASSFPPGANVLTFGAGSRLTVL.

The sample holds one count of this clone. The DNA for the CDR3 is TGTGCCAGCTCACCACTCCCGGGACAAATCACAGATACGCAGTATTTT. Protein: CASSPLPGQITDTQYF. V gene TRBV18 combines with J gene TRBJ2-3; D perhaps matches TRBD1 (6 bases). This CDR3 has 16 residues. Trimming took 1 base from V and 2 from J, leaving 13 bases between them. CDR1 and CDR2 (germline): KGHSH, LQKENI.

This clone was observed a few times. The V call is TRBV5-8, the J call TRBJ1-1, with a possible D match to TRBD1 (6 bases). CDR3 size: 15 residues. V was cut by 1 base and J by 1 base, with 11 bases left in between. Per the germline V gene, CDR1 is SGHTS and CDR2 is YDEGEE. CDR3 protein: CASSLLWTANTEAFF. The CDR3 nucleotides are TGTGCCAGCAGCTTGTTGTGGACAGCGAACACTGAAGCTTTCTTT.

In DNA, the CDR3 is TGTGCCAGCACCGAGGGGACAGCGGTTCCTTATAGCAATCAGCCCCAGCATTTT. Its protein product is CASTEGTAVPYSNQPQHF. The genes are TRBV2 and TRBJ1-5; 7 nucleotides line up with TRBD1. CDR1 SNHLY and CDR2 FYNNEI come from the germline V gene. The junction had 15 bases not matched to a gene; V was cut back by 7 bases and J by 0 bases. The CDR3 has 18 residues.

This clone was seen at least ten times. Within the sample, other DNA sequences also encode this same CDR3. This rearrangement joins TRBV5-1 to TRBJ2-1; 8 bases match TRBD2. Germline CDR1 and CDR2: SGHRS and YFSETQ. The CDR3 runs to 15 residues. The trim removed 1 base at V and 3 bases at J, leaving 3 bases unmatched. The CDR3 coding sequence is TGCGCCAGCAGCTTGAGCAGCGGGAGCTACAATGAGCAGTTCTTC. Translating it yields CASSLSSGSYNEQFF.

DNA of the CDR3: TGTGCCAGCAACGAGGGGACCGCCTACGAGCAGTACTTC. Amino acids: CASNEGTAYEQYF. The gene calls are TRBV28 and TRBJ2-7; D may match TRBD1 or TRBD2 (5 bases each). Germline-derived CDR1 and CDR2 are MDHEN and SYDVKM. The V gene lost 7 bases and the J gene lost 2 bases, with 12 bases spanning the gap. CDR3 length equals 13 residues.

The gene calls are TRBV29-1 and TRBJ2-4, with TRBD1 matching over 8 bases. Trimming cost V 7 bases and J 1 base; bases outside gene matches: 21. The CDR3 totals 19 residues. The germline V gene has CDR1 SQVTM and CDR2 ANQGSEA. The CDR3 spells CSAVMRDRYGGLAKNIQYF. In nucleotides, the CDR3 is TGCAGCGCCGTGATGAGGGACAGGTATGGGGGTCTCGCCAAAAACATTCAGTACTTC.

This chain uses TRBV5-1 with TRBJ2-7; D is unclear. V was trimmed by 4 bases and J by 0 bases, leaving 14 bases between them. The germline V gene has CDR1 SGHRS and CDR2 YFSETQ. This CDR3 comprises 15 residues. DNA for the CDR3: TGCGCCAGCAGCCTAGAACGGGCCAACTCCTACGAGCAGTACTTC. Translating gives CASSLERANSYEQYF.

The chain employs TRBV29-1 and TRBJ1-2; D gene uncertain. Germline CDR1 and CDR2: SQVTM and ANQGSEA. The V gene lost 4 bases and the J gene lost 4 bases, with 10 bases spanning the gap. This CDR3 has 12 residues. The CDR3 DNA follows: TGCAGCGTTGGGGAGGGAGGCTATGGCTACACCTTC. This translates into CSVGEGGYGYTF.

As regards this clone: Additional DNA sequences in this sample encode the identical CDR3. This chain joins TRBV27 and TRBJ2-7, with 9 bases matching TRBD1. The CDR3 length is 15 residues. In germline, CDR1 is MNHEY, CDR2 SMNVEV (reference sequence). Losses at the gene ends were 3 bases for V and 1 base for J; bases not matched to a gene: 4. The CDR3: CASSFGTGRSYEQYF. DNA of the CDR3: TGTGCCAGCAGTTTCGGGACAGGGAGATCCTACGAGCAGTACTTC.

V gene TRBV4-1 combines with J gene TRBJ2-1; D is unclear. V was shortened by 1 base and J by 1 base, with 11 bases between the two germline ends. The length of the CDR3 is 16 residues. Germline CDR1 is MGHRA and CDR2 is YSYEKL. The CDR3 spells CASSQGSIISYNEQFF. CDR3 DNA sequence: TGCGCCAGCAGCCAAGGTAGCATAATTTCCTACAATGAGCAGTTCTTC.

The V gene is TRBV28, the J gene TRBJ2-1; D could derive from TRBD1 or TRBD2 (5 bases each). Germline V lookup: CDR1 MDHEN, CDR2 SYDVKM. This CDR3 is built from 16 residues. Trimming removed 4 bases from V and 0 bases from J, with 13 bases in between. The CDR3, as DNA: TGTGCCAGCAGTTCAGGGAGTTTTAGCTCCTACAATGAGCAGTTCTTC. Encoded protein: CASSSGSFSSYNEQFF.

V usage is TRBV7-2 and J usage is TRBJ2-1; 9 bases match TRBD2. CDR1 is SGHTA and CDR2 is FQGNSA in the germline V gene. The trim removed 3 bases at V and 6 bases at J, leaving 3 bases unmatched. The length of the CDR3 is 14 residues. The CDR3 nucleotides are TGTGCCAGCAGCTTCGGGACTAGCTTCAATGAGCAGTTCTTC. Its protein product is CASSFGTSFNEQFF.

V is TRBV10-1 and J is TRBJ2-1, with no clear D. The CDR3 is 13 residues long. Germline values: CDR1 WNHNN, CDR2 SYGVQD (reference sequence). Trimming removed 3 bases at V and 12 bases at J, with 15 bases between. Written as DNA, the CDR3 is TGCGCCAGCAGTGAAGTAGGACGCCTCCTGCAGTTCTTC. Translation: CASSEVGRLLQFF.